This T cell receptor (beta chain) is from a study of T cells in Graves' hyperthyroidism and ophthalmopathy. Germline V gene lookup returns CDR1 SEHNR and CDR2 FQNEAQ (reference sequence). V was trimmed by 5 bases and J by 1 base, leaving 11 bases between them. The CDR3 runs to 14 residues. It was RNA transcripts that yielded the amplified TCR beta CDR3 regions. When the TCR CDR3 underwent first-round RT-PCR, the HTBI primer set was used. Each CDR3 protein gets one entry after TCRdb re-called the multiplex PCR reads with MiXCR. This table holds about 570,000 distinct CDR3 sequences, about 43% found once.

V usage is TRBV7-9 and J usage is TRBJ1-1, with D unclear. The sequence came from an adult woman with Graves' disease, either hyperthyroidism or ophthalmopathy (not recorded which). The sample was peripheral blood or thyroid tissue (not recorded which). CDR3 DNA sequence: TGTGCCAGCAGCCATGTTACGGCGAACACTGAAGCTTTCTTT. It codes for CASSHVTANTEAFF. Looking up the rest from reference TRBV7-9 and TRBJ1-1 gives the full variable domain: DTGVSQNPRHKITKRGQNVTFRCDPISEHNRLYWYRQTLGQGPEFLTYFQNEAQLEKSRLLSDRFSAERPKGSFSTLEIQRTEQGDSAMYLCASSHVTANTEAFFGQGTRLTVV.